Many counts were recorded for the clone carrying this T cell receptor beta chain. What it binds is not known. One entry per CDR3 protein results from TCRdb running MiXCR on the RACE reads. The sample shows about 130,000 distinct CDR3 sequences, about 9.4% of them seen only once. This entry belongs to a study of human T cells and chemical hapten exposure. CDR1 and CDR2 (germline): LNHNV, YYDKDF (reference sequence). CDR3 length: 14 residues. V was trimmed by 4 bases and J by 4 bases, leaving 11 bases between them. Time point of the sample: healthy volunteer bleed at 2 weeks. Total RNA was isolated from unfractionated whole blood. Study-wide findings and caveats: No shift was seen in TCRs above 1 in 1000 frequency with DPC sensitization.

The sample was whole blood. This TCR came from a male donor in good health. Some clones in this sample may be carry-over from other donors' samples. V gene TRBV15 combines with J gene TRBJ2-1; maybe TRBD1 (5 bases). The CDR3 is CATSTGSRYNEQFF. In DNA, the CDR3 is TGTGCCACCAGCACAGGGTCTCGGTACAATGAGCAGTTCTTC.